These 3 T cell receptor beta chains came from one sample sequenced in a study of cytomegalovirus exposure and HLA in healthy donors. PCR primers comprised 60 Vbeta and 13 Jbeta primers. Assay: immunoSEQ multiplex PCR; the TCRdb copy retains only in-frame clones and omits some. The sample contains 59,000 or so clones, about 85% of which appear only once. The sequencing sample was made of PBMCs. These receptors were collected from a female donor in good health and CMV-seronegative.

The J gene is TRBJ2-3, the V gene TRBV10-1, with 13 bases aligning to TRBD2. CDR1 is WNHNN, CDR2 SYGVQD, per germline (reference sequence). The CDR3 consists of 16 residues. Unmatched junction bases numbered 4, after V lost 5 bases and J lost 2 bases. The CDR3 protein is CASSTTSGGPTDTQYF. For the CDR3, the DNA is TGCGCCAGCAGTACGACTAGCGGGGGGCCCACAGATACGCAGTATTTT.

This clone was observed a handful of times. This chain uses TRBV7-3 with TRBJ2-5; 9 nucleotides match TRBD1. The assigned J gene may be wrong: the sequence end matches TRBJ2-7 better. Germline V CDR1 and CDR2: SGHTA, FQGTGA. This CDR3 contains 14 residues. The CDR3 here is CASSAGTGINEQYF. The CDR3 DNA follows: TGTGCCAGCAGCGCCGGGACAGGGATCAACGAGCAGTACTTC.

The V call is TRBV19, the J call TRBJ2-7; D is possibly TRBD1 (6 bases). CDR1 and CDR2 (germline): LNHDA, SQIVND (reference sequence). The CDR3 totals 15 residues. Deletions cut 4 bases from V and 0 bases from J, with 13 bases between. CDR3 coding DNA: TGTGCCAGTAGTAGGTCCTGGGACACCTCCTACGAGCAGTACTTC. This encodes CASSRSWDTSYEQYF.